One and the same sample provided the 5 T cell receptor beta chains below, sequenced in a study of cytomegalovirus exposure and HLA in healthy donors. This PCR relied on a set of 60 Vbeta primers and 13 Jbeta primers. The repertoire was sequenced with immunoSEQ multiplex PCR; TCRdb's copy has only in-frame clones and lacks some. Found here are about 200,000 clones, 82% of them singletons; the top ten hold about 0.1%. Sequenced input: PBMCs. Receptors were obtained from a boy aged 2 to 10 in good health and CMV-seronegative.

The V and J genes are TRBV25-1 and TRBJ2-1; 10 positions match TRBD2. Per germline, CDR1 MGHDK and CDR2 SYGVNS. V shed 4 bases, J shed 3 bases, and the junction held 9 bases outside the gene matches. The CDR3 is 17 amino acids. CDR3 amino acids: CASSVRTGLADYNEQFF. The CDR3 DNA sequence: TGTGCCAGCAGTGTAAGAACCGGACTAGCGGACTACAATGAGCAGTTCTTC.

This chain joins TRBV6-5 and TRBJ2-7; 8 nucleotides line up with TRBD1. Germline CDR1 reads MNHEY; CDR2 reads SVGAGI. V shed 4 bases, J shed 5 bases, and the junction held 7 bases outside the gene matches. The CDR3 covers 14 residues. CDR3 residues: CASSSQGGDDEQYF. The CDR3 DNA sequence: TGTGCCAGCAGTTCACAGGGGGGCGACGACGAGCAGTACTTC.

About this clone itself: A read error may account for a junction end that differs from germline. The V and J genes are TRBV7-9 and TRBJ1-4; possible D gene TRBD1, 5 bases. Germline V lookup: CDR1 SEHNR, CDR2 FQNEAQ (reference sequence). This CDR3 is 15 amino acids long. As DNA, the CDR3 is TGCGCCAGCAGCCAAGGTCGGGGGGCTAATGAAAAACTGTTTTTT. This sequence encodes CASSQGRGANEKLFF.

V usage is TRBV19 and J usage is TRBJ2-7; 10 bases map to TRBD1. CDR3 size: 15 residues. Germline V CDR1 and CDR2: LNHDA, SQIVND (reference sequence). J lost 5 bases, V lost 4 bases, and 8 bases had no gene match. The CDR3 DNA sequence: TGTGCCAGTAGTACCTTAAGGACAGGGGGGCACGAGCAGTACTTC. The encoded protein is CASSTLRTGGHEQYF.

The CDR3 loop reads CAISVGGQGTDTQYF. The CDR3 coding sequence is TGTGCCATCAGTGTGGGGGGACAGGGTACAGATACGCAGTATTTT. The gene calls are TRBV10-3 and TRBJ2-3; TRBD1 matches 9 bases. The germline V gene has CDR1 ENHRY and CDR2 SYGVKD. V lost 4 bases and J lost 3; bases outside the gene matches: 5. This CDR3 is built from 15 residues.